A single sample gave rise to the 26 T cell receptor beta chains below, sequenced in a study of blood T cell repertoires in COVID-19. Repertoires were generated with immunoSEQ multiplex PCR, while TCRdb's copy carries only in-frame clones and drops some. The profile shows under 75,000 clones, 80% to 90% of them singletons. Sequencing used peripheral blood. These TCRs come from a man over 45 with active COVID-19.

J is TRBJ1-3 and V is TRBV19, with D unresolved. V lost 7 bases, J lost 2 bases, and 12 bases lay in between. Germline-derived CDR1 and CDR2 are LNHDA and SQIVND (reference sequence). CDR3 size: 14 residues. CDR3 sequence: CASNLEGTGNTIYF. In DNA form, the CDR3 reads TGTGCCAGTAATTTGGAGGGAACTGGAAACACCATATATTTT.

The chain uses TRBV7-9 and TRBJ2-7, with a tentative D call TRBD1 (7 bases). CDR1 and CDR2 (germline): SEHNR, FQNEAQ (reference sequence). V was clipped by 1 base and J by 5 bases, with 15 bases between them. This CDR3 contains 15 residues. As DNA, the CDR3 is TGTGCCAGCAGCTTAGTTCGTCCCAGGGGGGACGAGCAGTACTTC. It codes for CASSLVRPRGDEQYF. The full variable domain, its missing parts supplied by reference TRBV7-9 and TRBJ2-7, is DTGVSQNPRHKITKRGQNVTFRCDPISEHNRLYWYRQTLGQGPEFLTYFQNEAQLEKSRLLSDRFSAERPKGSFSTLEIQRTEQGDSAMYLCASSLVRPRGDEQYFGPGTRLTVT.

CDR3 in amino acids: CASSLAQRGGTDTQYF. In nucleotides, the CDR3 is TGTGCCAGCAGCTTGGCCCAGCGGGGGGGCACAGATACGCAGTATTTT. The gene calls are TRBV5-4 and TRBJ2-3; 9 bases match TRBD2. V trimming: 0 bases; J trimming: 1 base; junction bases outside the gene matches: 3. CDR3 length: 16 residues. From germline, CDR1 is SGHNT and CDR2 YYREEE (reference sequence).

This chain connects TRBV6-5 to TRBJ2-5; maybe TRBD2 (6 bases). The CDR3 is 13 amino acids. CDR1 and CDR2 from the germline V gene are MNHEY and SVGAGI. Trimming took 4 bases from V and 6 from J, leaving 12 bases between them. Here the CDR3 reads CASSSSAGQTQYF. The DNA for the CDR3 is TGTGCCAGCAGTTCTAGCGCCGGCCAGACCCAGTACTTC.

The chain carries TRBV4-1 and TRBJ1-6; possible D gene TRBD1, 6 bases. This CDR3 is 15 amino acids long. The V end lost 0 bases, the J end lost 9 bases, and 12 bases lay between the germline ends. Germline V lookup: CDR1 MGHRA, CDR2 YSYEKL. This CDR3 is CASSQEGGRGSPLHF. In DNA form, the CDR3 reads TGCGCCAGCAGCCAAGAAGGAGGCAGGGGTTCACCCCTCCACTTT.

The genes are TRBV6-5 and TRBJ2-5, with D possibly matching TRBD1 (7 bases). The CDR3 contains 13 residues. Between the trimmed V and J ends, which lost 5 bases and 5 bases, there was a span of 12 bases. Germline loops: CDR1 MNHEY, CDR2 SVGAGI. The CDR3 sequence: CASSRPGGETQYF. The CDR3 DNA follows: TGTGCCAGCAGTCGGCCAGGGGGGGAGACCCAGTACTTC.

Notes on this clone: This same CDR3 is encoded by further DNA sequences in the sample. The rearrangement links TRBV6-4 to TRBJ2-1; 11 bases fit TRBD2. The CDR3 contains 15 residues. CDR1 MRHNA and CDR2 SNTAGT come from the germline V gene. V lost 0 bases to trimming and J lost 6 bases; unmatched junction nucleotides: 1. Written as DNA, the CDR3 is TGTGCCAGCAGTGACTCTAGCGGGGGGGCCAATGAGCAGTTCTTC. This codes for CASSDSSGGANEQFF.

A few counts support this clone. This chain joins TRBV15 and TRBJ1-3; TRBD1 might be the D (6 bases). Per germline, CDR1 LNHNV and CDR2 YYDKDF (reference sequence). This CDR3 region has 19 residues. The V and J ends lost 2 bases and 0 bases respectively, with 20 bases between them. The CDR3 spells CATSRSLGNRDHSGNTIYF. The CDR3 nucleotides read TGTGCCACCAGCAGATCCTTGGGGAACAGGGATCACTCTGGAAACACCATATATTTT.

This chain joins TRBV7-2 and TRBJ2-7; TRBD1 matches at 7 bases. This CDR3 is 14 amino acids long. V lost 3 bases to trimming and J lost 3 bases; unmatched junction nucleotides: 5. Per germline, CDR1 SGHTA and CDR2 FQGNSA. The CDR3 bases are TGTGCCAGCAGCTTGACAGGGTGGGGCTACGAGCAGTACTTC. Translating gives CASSLTGWGYEQYF.

The V gene is TRBV19, the J gene TRBJ1-1; the match to TRBD1 covers 7 bases. V shed 4 bases, J shed 5 bases, and the junction held 4 bases outside the gene matches. The CDR3 contains 13 residues. The germline V gene has CDR1 LNHDA and CDR2 SQIVND (reference sequence). The CDR3: CASSRSRGTEAFF. The CDR3 nucleotides are TGTGCCAGTAGTAGGAGCAGGGGGACTGAAGCTTTCTTT.

The chain couples TRBV6-6 to TRBJ1-3, with 7 positions matching TRBD1. The CDR3 has 14 residues. CDR1 is MNHNY and CDR2 is SVGAGI in the germline V gene (reference sequence). Germline trimming cut 6 bases from V and 0 bases from J; bases unmatched to any gene: 2. CDR3 residues: CASRTGYSGNTIYF. As DNA, the CDR3 is TGTGCCAGCAGGACAGGGTACTCTGGAAACACCATATATTTT.

V and J are TRBV7-2 and TRBJ2-7; the D is unclear. V was pared by 1 base and J by 5 bases, with 9 bases between. Germline V gene lookup returns CDR1 SGHTA and CDR2 FQGNSA. This CDR3 comprises 13 residues. CDR3 sequence reads: CASSLDPPNEQYF. Written as DNA, the CDR3 is TGTGCCAGCAGCTTAGATCCCCCAAACGAGCAGTACTTC.

The chain uses TRBV7-2 and TRBJ2-3, with a tentative D call TRBD2 (5 bases). The CDR3 totals 13 residues. Trimming pared 1 base from V and 14 bases from J, leaving 16 bases between. Germline assignment: CDR1 SGHTA and CDR2 FQGNSA. CDR3 amino acids: CASSLVALGPVYF. The DNA of the CDR3 is TGTGCCAGCAGCTTAGTAGCACTAGGTCCTGTGTATTTT.

The chain uses TRBV5-1 and TRBJ2-7; 7 bases match TRBD2. This CDR3 spans 16 amino acids. Germline loops: CDR1 SGHRS, CDR2 YFSETQ. J lost 3 bases, V lost 4 bases, and 13 bases had no gene match. CDR3: CASSLSGPPLFYEQYF. In DNA form, the CDR3 reads TGCGCCAGCAGCCTTAGCGGGCCCCCTCTTTTCTACGAGCAGTACTTC.

The chain uses TRBV14 and TRBJ1-1, with D perhaps TRBD1 (6 bases). The germline gives CDR1 SGHDN, CDR2 FVKESK. V was trimmed by 0 bases and J by 0 bases, leaving 17 bases between them. This CDR3 has 18 amino acids. CDR3 nucleotide sequence: TGTGCCAGCAGCCAAGACTTTGGGGGCGTCGGGATGAACACTGAAGCTTTCTTT. This encodes CASSQDFGGVGMNTEAFF. Using reference TRBV14 and TRBJ1-1 for the parts outside the CDR3, the full variable domain is EAGVTQFPSHSVIEKGQTVTLRCDPISGHDNLYWYRRVMGKEIKFLLHFVKESKQDESGMPNNRFLAERTGGTYSTLKVQPAELEDSGVYFCASSQDFGGVGMNTEAFFGQGTRLTVV.

The chain uses TRBV7-2 and TRBJ2-1, with D hard to call. Germline CDR1 and CDR2: SGHTA and FQGNSA. V lost 1 base and J lost 2, with 6 bases in between. This CDR3 region has 14 residues. The CDR3 spells CASSLGLTYNEQFF. DNA of the CDR3: TGTGCCAGCAGCTTAGGACTTACCTACAATGAGCAGTTCTTC. Using reference TRBV7-2 and TRBJ2-1 for the parts outside the CDR3, the full variable domain is GAGVSQSPSNKVTEKGKDVELRCDPISGHTALYWYRQSLGQGLEFLIYFQGNSAPDKSGLPSDRFSAERTGGSVSTLTIQRTQQEDSAVYLCASSLGLTYNEQFFGPGTRLTVL.

This chain uses TRBV9 with TRBJ2-2; 9 bases map to TRBD2. Trimming at V came to 2 bases and at J to 4 bases, leaving 3 bases not matched to a gene. From germline, CDR1 is SGDLS and CDR2 YYNGEE. The CDR3 consists of 15 residues. In nucleotides, the CDR3 is TGTGCCAGCAGCGTGTTAGCGGGGGTCACCGGGGAGCTGTTTTTT. Translation gives CASSVLAGVTGELFF.

J is TRBJ2-2 and V is TRBV7-2, with TRBD1 as a possible D gene (6 bases). The germline V and J ends were trimmed by 3 bases and 0 bases, with 14 bases remaining between them. CDR1 is SGHTA, CDR2 FQGNSA, per germline. The CDR3 has 17 amino acids. The chain's CDR3 is CASSLNRDKANTGELFF. CDR3 nucleotide sequence: TGTGCCAGCAGCTTGAATCGGGACAAGGCGAACACCGGGGAGCTGTTTTTT.

CDR3: CATSDYPGTGELFF. The CDR3 bases are TGTGCCACCAGTGATTATCCGGGCACCGGGGAGCTGTTTTTT. This chain uses TRBV24-1 with TRBJ2-2; D call uncertain. The CDR3 is 14 residues long. With 2 bases removed from V and 4 bases from J, the gap between germline ends came to 7 bases. Germline V gives CDR1 KGHDR, CDR2 SFDVKD.

The genes are TRBV7-2 and TRBJ2-7, with a tentative D call TRBD2 (6 bases). The CDR3 sequence is 15 residues long. Germline assignment: CDR1 SGHTA and CDR2 FQGNSA. V gave up 5 bases and J gave up 0 bases, with 14 bases separating them. CDR3 residues: CASSIGRDSSYEQYF. CDR3 nucleotide sequence: TGTGCCAGCAGCATCGGTAGGGACTCCTCCTACGAGCAGTACTTC.

The chain carries TRBV6-2 or TRBV6-3 and TRBJ2-7; no firm D call. CDR3 length equals 13 residues. The V end lost 0 bases, the J end lost 7 bases, and 10 bases lay between the germline ends. The germline CDR1 and CDR2 sequences are MNHEY and SVGEGT. The CDR3 nucleotides are TGTGCCAGCAGTTACTCAAGCACTCAAGAGCAGTACTTC. Protein: CASSYSSTQEQYF.

The V gene is TRBV5-1, the J gene TRBJ2-6, with D possibly matching TRBD2 (5 bases). The V and J ends lost 4 bases and 0 bases respectively, with 8 bases between them. CDR1 and CDR2 (germline): SGHRS, YFSETQ. This CDR3 spans 15 amino acids. In DNA form, the CDR3 reads TGCGCCAGCAGCAACGGAGGCTCTGGGGCCAACGTCCTGACTTTC. Amino acids: CASSNGGSGANVLTF.

This chain joins TRBV4-1 and TRBJ2-2; TRBD2 matches at 8 bases. The V gene end was trimmed by 1 base and the J gene end by 0 bases; junction bases not matched to a gene: 4. CDR1 and CDR2 from the germline V gene are MGHRA and YSYEKL. CDR3 length equals 17 residues. The CDR3 nucleotides are TGCGCCAGCAGCCAAGTTGTAGCGGGGACGAACACCGGGGAGCTGTTTTTT. The encoded protein is CASSQVVAGTNTGELFF.

The chain recombines TRBV5-1 with TRBJ2-1, with 8 bases lining up with TRBD2. Germline V CDR1 and CDR2: SGHRS, YFSETQ. The CDR3 covers 16 residues. Trimming cost V 4 bases and J 2 bases; bases outside gene matches: 8. The CDR3 DNA follows: TGCGCCAGCAGCCCAACCGCGGGGGGCCCCTACAATGAGCAGTTCTTC. Its protein is CASSPTAGGPYNEQFF.

The chain uses TRBV5-4 and TRBJ2-6; TRBD2 matches 12 bases. V dropped 4 bases and J dropped 3; count of bases not matched to a gene: 5. Germline assignment: CDR1 SGHNT and CDR2 YYREEE (reference sequence). The CDR3 length is 17 residues. The CDR3 DNA reads TGTGCCAGCAGCCTTGGACTAGCGGGGTTTGGGGCCAACGTCCTGACTTTC. Encoded protein: CASSLGLAGFGANVLTF.

This clone has a handful of counts. CDR3: CASSSPTGGKVSGEYF. The CDR3 DNA reads as TGTGCCAGCAGCTCCCCGACAGGGGGGAAAGTGTCAGGAGAATACTTC. The chain combines TRBV5-4 with TRBJ2-7; 9 nucleotides match TRBD1. Trimming at V came to 3 bases and at J to 13 bases, leaving 20 bases not matched to a gene. The CDR3 is 16 amino acids. From germline, CDR1 is SGHNT and CDR2 YYREEE (reference sequence). Full variable domain (outside the CDR3, taken from reference TRBV5-4 and TRBJ2-7): ETGVTQSPTHLIKTRGQQVTLRCSSQSGHNTVSWYQQALGQGPQFIFQYYREEENGRGNFPPRFSGLQFPNYSSELNVNALELDDSALYLCASSSPTGGKVSGEYFGPGTRLTVT.